This TCR beta chain emerged from a study of blood T cell repertoires in COVID-19 (dated by TCRdb to 2020 to 2022). Background for the entire study: The collaborator samples originated in the United States, Italy and Spain and spanned the acute and convalescent phases of COVID-19. The prospective study material was composed of cDNA or gDNA derived from T cells, B-cell-depleted T cells, or PBMCs. Subjects who had been exposed to COVID-19, were actively infected with it, or had recovered from it provided the deeply sampled blood TCRbeta repertoires that made up the dataset. The repertoires were released in a freely available public database meant as a resource for research on the immune response to SARS-CoV-2. The samples were drawn from two sources: the first 160 participants of the ongoing ImmuneRACE study, and 950 to 1,500 subjects contributed by 6 global collaborators. Nearly every sample came with metadata listing a de-identified subject ID, COVID-19 status, age in years and sex. Where available, HLA class I and class II types were obtained from metadata supplied by the sample provider rather than from assay-based typing. Here is what the overall study found, with its caveats: How much clinical and demographic metadata was included differed by source and by participant, and the metadata was provided uncurated.

Inclusive of the bounding cysteine and phenylalanine, the CDR3 is 16 residues long. The CDR3 DNA has 48 bases and is translated from base 1. Trimming accounts for 6 bases at V and 5 bases at J, while the number of junction bases matched to no gene is 7. Via the germline V gene, CDR1 is SNHLY and CDR2 FYNNEI. TCRbeta CDR3 regions were amplified from genomic DNA using the immunoSEQ Assay, a bias-controlled multiplex PCR. From the authors' description of their analysis: Nucleated cell counts per sample were estimated from amplification of reference gene primers within the assay. To quantify the absolute abundance of each unique TCRbeta CDR3 rearrangement, sequence reads were collapsed and filtered. For each sample, productive Simpson clonality was calculated by taking the square root of Simpson's diversity index across productive rearrangements. TCRdb took this table from immuneACCESS and kept in-frame rearrangements with V and J called. Such tables lack part of the clones; where checked against another copy, unresolved V genes explain under half of the gap, and the rest is unexplained. V and J calls and clone size follow that table, whereas D and trimming were derived from the DNA. The sample table records some 41,000 clones; 86% of these occur just once. Clones ranked in the top ten supply about a tenth of the sample.

This clone was picked up one time. There is no known antigen for this receptor. Base qualities are not at hand, and no much larger clone is one base apart. Whole blood was collected in K2EDTA tubes by collaborating institutions according to the institutions' own protocols. For TCRbeta analysis, collaborator samples were shipped as frozen whole blood, as isolated PBMCs, or as DNA extracted from either sample type. Sequencing was performed on peripheral blood. The TCR comes from a human donor in a cohort sampled during active COVID-19. This receptor chain uses TRBV2 and TRBJ2-3, with TRBD2 identical over 14 junction bases. The bases are TGTGCCAGCAGGACAGGGACTAGCGGGGGCAAAGATACGCAGTATTTT. The translation is CASRTGTSGGKDTQYF.